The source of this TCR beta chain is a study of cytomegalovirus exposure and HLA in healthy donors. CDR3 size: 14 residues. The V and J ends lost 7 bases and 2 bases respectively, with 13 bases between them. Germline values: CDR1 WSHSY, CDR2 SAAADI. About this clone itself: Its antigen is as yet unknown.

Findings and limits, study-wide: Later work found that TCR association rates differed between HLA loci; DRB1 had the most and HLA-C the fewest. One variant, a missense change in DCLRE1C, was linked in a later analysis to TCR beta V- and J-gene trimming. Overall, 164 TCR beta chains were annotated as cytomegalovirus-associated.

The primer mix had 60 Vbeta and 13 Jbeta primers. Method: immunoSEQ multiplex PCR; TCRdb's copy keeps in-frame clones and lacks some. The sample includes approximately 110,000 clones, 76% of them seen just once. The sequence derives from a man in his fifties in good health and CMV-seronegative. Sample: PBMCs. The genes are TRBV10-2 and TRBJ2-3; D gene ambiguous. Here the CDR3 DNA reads TGCGCCAGCATCGAACTGAGAAACACAGATACGCAGTATTTT. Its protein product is CASIELRNTDTQYF.